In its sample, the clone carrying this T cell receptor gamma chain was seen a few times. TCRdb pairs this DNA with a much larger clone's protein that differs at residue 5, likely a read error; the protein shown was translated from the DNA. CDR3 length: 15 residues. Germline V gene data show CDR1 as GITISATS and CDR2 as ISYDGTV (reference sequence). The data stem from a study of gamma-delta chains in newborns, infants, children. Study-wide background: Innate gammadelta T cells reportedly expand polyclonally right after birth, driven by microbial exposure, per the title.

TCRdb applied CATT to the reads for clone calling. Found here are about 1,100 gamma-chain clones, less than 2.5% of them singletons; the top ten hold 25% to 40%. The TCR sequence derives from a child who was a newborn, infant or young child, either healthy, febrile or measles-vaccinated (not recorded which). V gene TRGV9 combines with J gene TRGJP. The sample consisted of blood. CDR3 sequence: CALWGVELDKKIKVF. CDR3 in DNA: TGTGCCTTGTGGGGGGTGGAGTTGGACAAAAAAATCAAGGTATTT.